This T cell receptor beta chain was retrieved from a study of cytomegalovirus exposure and HLA in healthy donors. Study-wide results and caveats: In a later analysis, HLA-associated beta chains showed higher expansion and lower generation probabilities than comparable chains.

With respect to this clone: Its antigen is unidentified.

Trimming took off 5 bases at V and 2 bases at J, with 13 bases between the two ends. The CDR3 is made up of 16 amino acids. Germline lookup yields CDR1 SGHVS and CDR2 FQNEAQ. Use of 60 Vbeta and 13 Jbeta primers characterized the PCR. Sequencing used immunoSEQ multiplex PCR; TCRdb keeps in-frame clones, though not all of them. The profile shows 100,000 to 140,000 clones, over 70% of them singletons. The genes are TRBV7-8 and TRBJ2-6; D may be TRBD2 (5 bases). This receptor was taken from a man under 40 in good health and CMV-seronegative. The source material was PBMCs. The CDR3 DNA sequence: TGTGCCAGCAGCCGTTCCGGGGTCGCTGGGGCCAACGTCCTGACTTTC. Amino acid sequence: CASSRSGVAGANVLTF.